This TCR beta chain was captured by sequencing in a study of blood T cell repertoires in COVID-19. Study-level background: Material from acute and convalescent COVID-19 was sourced from the United States, Italy and Spain.

This clone was seen only a few times. Sequenced by immunoSEQ multiplex PCR; TCRdb stores in-frame clones only, minus some. The repertoire holds 120,000 to 150,000 clones, with 75% to 85% as singletons. The junction had 14 bases not matched to a gene; V was cut back by 4 bases and J by 4 bases. CDR1 is MGHRA, CDR2 YSYEKL, per germline. The CDR3 is 17 amino acids. This sequence joins TRBV4-1 and TRBJ1-2; TRBD1 matches 8 bases. The origin of this receptor is an elderly woman with acute or convalescent COVID-19. The sample was peripheral blood. CDR3 coding DNA: TGCGCCAGCAGCCCCACCAATAGGGACAGGACGATCTATGGCTACACCTTC. Translation: CASSPTNRDRTIYGYTF.